Given below is one TCR beta chain in context. Its antigen is not known. Data came from immunoSEQ multiplex PCR; TCRdb stores just in-frame clones and leaves some out. The data show under 80,000 clones, 88% seen once. The data originate from a study of OX40 agonist ivuxolimab in advanced cancers. Study summary: Partial responses occurred in three patients (one hepatocellular carcinoma, two cutaneous melanoma).

Study results and caveats: Undetermined was the antigen specificity of the expanded peripheral T cells.

The source was CD4+ or CD8+ T cells sorted from blood, collected in a trial of the OX40 agonist ivuxolimab. This receptor was obtained from an adult with an advanced solid tumor such as melanoma, head and neck, liver or kidney cancer.

CDR3 sequence reads: CATRWEGGRYTF. The CDR3 DNA sequence: TGTGCCACACGCTGGGAGGGGGGGAGGTACACCTTC. This sequence joins TRBV6-1 and TRBJ1-2; D is perhaps TRBD1 (6 bases). CDR1 and CDR2 from the germline V gene are MNHNS and SASEGT. There are 12 residues in the CDR3. The germline V and J ends were trimmed by 10 bases and 11 bases, with 20 bases remaining between them.